This T cell receptor (beta chain) was sequenced during a study of Tregs in tolerant kidney transplant recipients. About the study: Related graft donors supplied nonmyeloablative bone marrow transplants, and mixed chimerism was transient. Study-level points and caveats: Findings come from small patient numbers and require larger validation. Expanding Tregs on activated donor B cells appeared to best identify donor-specific TCRbeta clones.

The table came from immunoSEQ multiplex PCR; TCRdb's copy has only in-frame clones and leaves some out. The sample holds 100,000 to 120,000 clones, about 90% seen once. Thawed PBMCs were FACS-sorted into unstimulated CD4+CD25+CD127- regulatory T cells, CD4+CD25- non-regulatory cells, CD4 and CD8 cells. J was trimmed by 4 bases and V by 1 base; bases with no gene match: 15. The CDR3 has 18 amino acids. Germline CDR1 and CDR2: LNHNV and YYDKDF (reference sequence). Notes on this clone: Its specificity is unknown.

This clonotype originated in a human donor who received a combined kidney and bone marrow transplant. This chain connects TRBV15 to TRBJ1-2; 7 bases map to TRBD1. Specimen: CD4+ T cells from blood, collected before the transplant. The CDR3 region has the DNA TGTGCCACCAGCAGAGCGCGGGGACAGAGACGGGATGGCTATGGCTACACCTTC. Translating it yields CATSRARGQRRDGYGYTF.